This T cell receptor beta chain was obtained from a study of T cells in narcolepsy (dated by TCRdb to 2016 to 2019). The study in broad terms: Healthy control donors were enrolled in the study alongside patients who had narcolepsy type 1 or type 2 (NT1, NT2). To look for autoreactive T cells in narcolepsy patients that target self-antigens of hypocretin neurons (hypocretin, TRIB2), the study used TCR Vbeta sequencing to follow clonotypes in blood and CSF.

Turning to this clone: Which antigen it targets is not known. No base-level quality is on record; no much larger clone is a single base apart.

For TCR Vbeta sequencing, memory CD4+ T cells were sorted ex vivo from the peripheral blood of both healthy controls and narcolepsy patients. Summary of the overall study and its limitations: According to the report, autoreactive clonotypes were detected serially in the blood of the same patients and of different patients, but not in healthy controls. Plots comparing CSF and blood CD4+ T cell clonotypes from the same patient highlighted HCRT-specific and TRIB2-specific autoreactive clonotypes. No sequences matching autoreactive T cell clones were present in some of the blood memory CD4+ repertoires from patients and controls. Patients and controls had similar numbers of sequenced blood memory CD4+ clonotypes, with averages of around 40,000 in patients and some 35,000 in controls.

The CDR3 covers 13 residues, taking in both the cysteine and the phenylalanine. Left in the record is the CDR3 DNA by itself, 39 bases read in frame from the first base. V and J are truncated by 4 bases and 5 bases respectively, leaving an intervening sequence of 11 bases. From the germline V gene, CDR1 is MDHEN and CDR2 is SYDVKM. The library came from the immunoSEQ multiplex PCR assay. TCRdb limited this immuneACCESS table to in-frame rearrangements with V and J called. A share of clones is missing; checked studies link under half to unresolved V genes, and the rest is unexplained. Across this sample there are some 25,000 clones, with 50% to 65% seen only once. Roughly an eighth of the sample rests with the top ten.

The rearrangement combines TRBV28 with TRBJ2-5; the D assignment is uncertain and may be TRBD1 or TRBD2, with 5 bases supporting each. This TCR was recovered from a human donor in good health. Sequenced input: memory (CD45RA-) CD4+ T cells from blood. The cell subset or site tag for this specimen amounts to: memory T cells sorted ex vivo from peripheral blood. The DNA sequence is TGTGCCAGCAGTTCAGGGACCGAGGAGACCCAGTACTTC. Its protein product is CASSSGTEETQYF.